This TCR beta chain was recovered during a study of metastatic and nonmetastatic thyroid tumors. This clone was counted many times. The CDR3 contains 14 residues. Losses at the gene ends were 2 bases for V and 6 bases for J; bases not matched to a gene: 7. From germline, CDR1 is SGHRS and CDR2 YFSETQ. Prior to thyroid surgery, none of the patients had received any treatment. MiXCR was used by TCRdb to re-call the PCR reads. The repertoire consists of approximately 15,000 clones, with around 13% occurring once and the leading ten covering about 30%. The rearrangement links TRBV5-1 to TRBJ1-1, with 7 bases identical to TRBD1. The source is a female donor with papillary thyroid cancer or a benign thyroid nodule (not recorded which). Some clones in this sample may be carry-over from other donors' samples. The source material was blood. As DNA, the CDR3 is TGCGCCAGCAGCTTTGACAGGGTTGGCGCTGAAGCTTTCTTT. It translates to CASSFDRVGAEAFF.